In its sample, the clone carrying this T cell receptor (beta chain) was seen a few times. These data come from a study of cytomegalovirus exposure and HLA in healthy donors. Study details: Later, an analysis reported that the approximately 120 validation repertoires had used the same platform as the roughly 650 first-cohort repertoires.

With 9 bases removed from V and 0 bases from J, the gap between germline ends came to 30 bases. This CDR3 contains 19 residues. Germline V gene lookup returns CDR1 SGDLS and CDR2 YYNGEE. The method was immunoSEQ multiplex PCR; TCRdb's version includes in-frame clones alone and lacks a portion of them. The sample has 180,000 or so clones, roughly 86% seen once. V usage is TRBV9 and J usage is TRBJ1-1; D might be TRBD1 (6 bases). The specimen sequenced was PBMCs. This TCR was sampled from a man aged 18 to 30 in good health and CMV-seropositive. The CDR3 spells CAKQLPTNRATGMNTEAFF. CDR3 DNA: TGTGCCAAGCAGCTTCCAACGAACAGAGCGACAGGCATGAACACTGAAGCTTTCTTT.